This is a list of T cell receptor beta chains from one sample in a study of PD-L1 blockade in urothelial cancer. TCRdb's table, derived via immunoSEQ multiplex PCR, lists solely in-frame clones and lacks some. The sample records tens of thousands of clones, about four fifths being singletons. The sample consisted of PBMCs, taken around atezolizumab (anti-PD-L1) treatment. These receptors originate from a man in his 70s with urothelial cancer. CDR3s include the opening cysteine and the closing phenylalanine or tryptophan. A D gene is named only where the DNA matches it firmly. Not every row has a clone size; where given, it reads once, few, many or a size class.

TGCGCCAGCAGCCCCGGACAGGGAAGTACCGGGGAGCTGTTTTTT CASSPGQGSTGELFF TRBJ2-2 TRBV5-1 once TRBD1
TGTGCCAGCAGCCGTACCGGGACAGGGGGAATCGATGAGCAGTTCTTC CASSRTGTGGIDEQFF TRBJ2-1 TRBV7-6 . TRBD1
TGTGCCAGCAGCGTCGGGTCTAGCGCGTACAATGAGCAGTTCTTC CASSVGSSAYNEQFF TRBJ2-1 TRBV9 . .
TGTGCCAGTAGTAGTAGGCCAGGGCAAGAGACCCAGTACTTC CASSSRPGQETQYF TRBJ2-5 TRBV19 . .
TGCGCCAGCAGCCGGACACAGGGGAACACTGAAGCTTTCTTT CASSRTQGNTEAFF TRBJ1-1 TRBV5-1 . .
TGTGCCAGCAGCCTCGGACAGGTGAACACTGAAGCTTTCTTT CASSLGQVNTEAFF TRBJ1-1 TRBV5-4 . TRBD1
TGTGCCAGCAGGCCAGGGGGCACGGGGACCCAGTACTTC CASRPGGTGTQYF TRBJ2-5 TRBV6-4 . TRBD1
TGTGCCAGCTCACGACAGGGGGCGACTAATGAAAAACTGTTTTTT CASSRQGATNEKLFF TRBJ1-4 TRBV18 . TRBD1
TGTGCCAGCAGCCAGGACAGGGTCTATGGCTACACCTTC CASSQDRVYGYTF TRBJ1-2 TRBV4-2 . TRBD1
TGTGCCAGTAGTATAGTAGGACAGTGGTCCCAAGAGACCCAGTACTTC CASSIVGQWSQETQYF TRBJ2-5 TRBV19 few .
TGTGCCAGCAGCTTAAATGTGGGGGCCTCCACAGATACGCAGTATTTT CASSLNVGASTDTQYF TRBJ2-3 TRBV7-3 . .
TGTGCCTGGAGTGCAGGGGGAAATCAGCCCCAGCATTTT CAWSAGGNQPQHF TRBJ1-5 TRBV30 once TRBD1
TGCAGTGCGGAGGGGGCGGGTGAAGCTTTCTTT CSAEGAGEAFF TRBJ1-1 TRBV20-1 once TRBD1
TGTGCCAGCAGCTTGGAACAGGGAACGGTCGAGCAGTACTTC CASSLEQGTVEQYF TRBJ2-7 TRBV5-6 once .
TGTGCCAGTATAGCGGGAGAGGCCGCAAATGAGCAGTTCTTC CASIAGEAANEQFF TRBJ2-1 TRBV7-9 . TRBD2
TGTGCCAGCAGCTTGGACGGACAGGGGACCTACGAGCAGTACTTC CASSLDGQGTYEQYF TRBJ2-7 TRBV5-8 . TRBD1
TGTGCCAGCAGCTTGGTGGACAGGGGGCCGGGGGAGCTGTTTTTT CASSLVDRGPGELFF TRBJ2-2 TRBV5-6 . TRBD1
TGTGCCAGTAGTATTAAAGGACAGGGTTACGAGCAGTACTTC CASSIKGQGYEQYF TRBJ2-7 TRBV19 . TRBD1
TGTGCCAGTAGTAAAAAATCCGGGACAGTTACGTTTTTT CASSKKSGTVTFF TRBJ1-4 TRBV19 . TRBD1
TGTGCCAGCAGCTTAGAGCGTCAGGGGAACACTGAAGCTTTCTTT CASSLERQGNTEAFF TRBJ1-1 TRBV7-2 . .
TGCGCCAGCAGCTTGGGTTCAGGGGAAACATCCGAGCAGTACTTC CASSLGSGETSEQYF TRBJ2-7 TRBV5-1 . .
TGTGCCTGGCCCCTCCTTAAGCGGGGGAGGAGCACAGATACGCAGTATTTT CAWPLLKRGRSTDTQYF TRBJ2-3 TRBV30 . TRBD2
TGCGCCAGCAGCCAAGATATATTGGGACAGGGCGGGGGGAACACTGAAGCTTTCTTT CASSQDILGQGGGNTEAFF TRBJ1-1 TRBV4-3 . TRBD1
TGTGCCAGCAGCCCCGTCGAGGGGGCGTTCAGGTCTCACAATGAGCAGTTCTTC CASSPVEGAFRSHNEQFF TRBJ2-1 TRBV11-3 . TRBD1
TGCGCCAGCAGTCCCGAGACAGCTACCTACGAGCAGTACTTC CASSPETATYEQYF TRBJ2-7 TRBV4-1 . .
TGTGCCATCAGTGAGTCGGCTGGGGACAGGGCGTCCTACAATGAGCAGTTCTTC CAISESAGDRASYNEQFF TRBJ2-1 TRBV10-3 . TRBD1
TGCGCCAGCAGCTTCTCCCCCTATACCAGCAATCAGCCCCAGCATTTT CASSFSPYTSNQPQHF TRBJ1-5 TRBV4-1 . .
TGTGCCAGCAGTTTATCCCGGGGGAGCAATGAGCAGTTCTTC CASSLSRGSNEQFF TRBJ2-1 TRBV27 medium-sized .
TGTGCCAGCAGTTACCCCGGACAGGGTGCCGGGGAGCTGTTTTTT CASSYPGQGAGELFF TRBJ2-2 TRBV6-6 once TRBD1
TGTGCCAGCAGCCAAGATACCTACGAGCAGTACTTC CASSQDTYEQYF TRBJ2-7 TRBV4-2 . .
TGTGCCAGCAGCCCCACACAGAACACTGAAGCTTTCTTT CASSPTQNTEAFF TRBJ1-1 TRBV6-1 few .
TGTGCCAGCAGCGCAGGGTATGGCTACACCTTC CASSAGYGYTF TRBJ1-2 TRBV11-2 . .
TGCGCCAGCAGCCGATTAAGCATCGCTAGCGCCAAGGAGACCCAGTACTTC CASSRLSIASAKETQYF TRBJ2-5 TRBV4-3 . .
TGTGCCAGCAGCGTACTCCTGAACACTGAAGCTTTCTTT CASSVLLNTEAFF TRBJ1-1 TRBV5-6 . .
TGTGCCAGCAGCTTAGCTAGCGGGAGGGCAGGAGATACGCAGTATTTT CASSLASGRAGDTQYF TRBJ2-3 TRBV11-2 . TRBD2
TGCGCCAGCAGCTTGGGAGGCTTTAATGAAAAACTGTTTTTT CASSLGGFNEKLFF TRBJ1-4 TRBV5-1 . .
TGTGCCTTTGGGGGGGACCCTGGCTACGAGCAGTACTTC CAFGGDPGYEQYF TRBJ2-7 TRBV7-9 once TRBD2
TGCGCCAGCAGCTCCCGGGACAATTACAATGAGCAGTTCTTC CASSSRDNYNEQFF TRBJ2-1 TRBV5-1 . .
TGTGCCAGCAGCGTAATAGGGGGCAACACTGAAGCTTTCTTT CASSVIGGNTEAFF TRBJ1-1 TRBV9 once TRBD1
TGTGCCAGCAGCCAAATACTAGCGGGCCACACAGATACGCAGTATTTT CASSQILAGHTDTQYF TRBJ2-3 TRBV7-9 . TRBD2
TGTGCCAGCAGCTTAGCGGGGTTAGCGGGAGTCCATGAGCAGTTCTTC CASSLAGLAGVHEQFF TRBJ2-1 TRBV7-2 once TRBD2
TGCGCCAGCAGACACGGACTAGCGGGCGACAATGAGCAGTTCTTC CASRHGLAGDNEQFF TRBJ2-1 TRBV5-1 . TRBD2
TGTGCCAGCAGTTCCCTTATCGGCACTGAAGCTTTCTTT CASSSLIGTEAFF TRBJ1-1 TRBV2 . .